Shown below are 23 T cell receptor beta chains from a single sample sequenced in a study of T cell responses to AZD1222 COVID-19 vaccine. Using immunoSEQ multiplex PCR, the repertoire was profiled, and TCRdb retains in-frame clones only, with some absent. The data hold 150,000 or so clones, with around 85% observed a single time. Sequenced here: peripheral blood, sampled after recovery from COVID-19. The receptors originated from an adult who had recovered from COVID-19.

The chain carries TRBV28 and TRBJ2-3, with unresolved D. The CDR3 runs to 14 residues. CDR1 is MDHEN and CDR2 is SYDVKM in the germline V gene. Trimming removed 6 bases at V and 2 bases at J, with 12 bases between. CDR3 amino acids: CASSGLRNTDTQYF. CDR3 DNA sequence: TGTGCCAGCAGCGGGTTGAGGAACACAGATACGCAGTATTTT.

The chain employs TRBV6-4 and TRBJ1-3; D perhaps matches TRBD1 (5 bases). CDR3 length: 20 residues. V lost 6 bases to trimming and J lost 2 bases, with 29 bases between them. Per the germline V gene, CDR1 is MRHNA and CDR2 is SNTAGT. CDR3 in amino acids: CASSGASLENQGRTGNTIYF. CDR3 nucleotide sequence: TGTGCCAGCAGCGGGGCCAGCCTGGAGAACCAGGGTAGAACTGGAAACACCATATATTTT.

The CDR3 sequence is CAGTVLAGFPFDTGELFF. The CDR3 region has the DNA TGTGCCGGCACCGTACTAGCGGGATTCCCCTTTGACACCGGGGAGCTGTTTTTT. The chain carries TRBV19 and TRBJ2-2; 10 bases line up with TRBD2. Germline assignment: CDR1 LNHDA and CDR2 SQIVND (reference sequence). Trimming at V came to 11 bases and at J to 3 bases, leaving 18 bases not matched to a gene. The CDR3 contains 18 residues.

The genes are TRBV9 and TRBJ1-2; D unclear. The germline CDR1 and CDR2 sequences are SGDLS and YYNGEE. The V and J ends lost 4 bases and 8 bases respectively, with 6 bases between them. The CDR3 loop spans 10 amino acids. CDR3: CASSRGGYTF. The CDR3 DNA reads as TGTGCCAGCAGCCGAGGAGGCTACACCTTC.

This clone has only one observation. V usage is TRBV20-1 and J usage is TRBJ1-1; 8 nucleotides agree with TRBD1. The J segment lost 10 bases and the V segment lost 2 bases, leaving 3 bases of the junction unmatched. CDR3 length: 11 amino acids. Germline V gene data show CDR1 as DFQATT and CDR2 as SNEGSKA (reference sequence). This chain's CDR3 is CSARPDRGAFF. In DNA form, the CDR3 reads TGCAGTGCTAGACCAGACAGGGGAGCTTTCTTT.

The chain couples TRBV6-6 to TRBJ2-1, with D unresolved. The ends were cut back, 0 bases at V and 9 bases at J, with 9 bases in the middle. Germline V gene data show CDR1 as MNHNY and CDR2 as SVGAGI (reference sequence). The CDR3 has 13 amino acids. The CDR3 nucleotides read TGTGCCAGCAGTTACTCGAGGCAGTCTGAGCAGTTCTTC. This sequence encodes CASSYSRQSEQFF.

The rearrangement links TRBV28 to TRBJ1-2; TRBD1 is a possible D gene (6 bases). The length of the CDR3 is 14 residues. Germline V gives CDR1 MDHEN, CDR2 SYDVKM. The V gene lost 6 bases and the J gene lost 4 bases, with 15 bases spanning the gap. The CDR3 spells CASSLGGIFYGYTF. As DNA, the CDR3 is TGTGCCAGCAGCTTAGGGGGAATATTCTATGGCTACACCTTC.

The chain recombines TRBV25-1 with TRBJ2-7; D may be TRBD1 or TRBD2 (5 bases each). The ends were cut back, 8 bases at V and 3 bases at J, with 8 bases in the middle. The V gene's germline CDR1 is MGHDK and CDR2 SYGVNS. The CDR3 spans 11 residues. The CDR3 protein is CASGDVYEQYF. In DNA, the CDR3 is TGTGCCAGCGGGGACGTCTACGAGCAGTACTTC.

The chain couples TRBV28 to TRBJ2-5; 7 positions match TRBD2. The CDR3 is made up of 15 amino acids. Germline CDR1 is MDHEN and CDR2 is SYDVKM. V lost 3 bases to trimming and J lost 6 bases; unmatched junction nucleotides: 10. DNA for the CDR3: TGTGCCAGCAGTTTCCCCTACTCAGGGACTAAGACCCAGTACTTC. It specifies CASSFPYSGTKTQYF.

In DNA form, the CDR3 reads TGCAGCTATTATTCGGGACAGAGGAACACTGAAGCTTTCTTT. This encodes CSYYSGQRNTEAFF. The rearrangement uses TRBV29-1 and TRBJ1-1; 7 bases fit TRBD1. This CDR3 spans 14 amino acids. Trimming removed 8 bases from V and 1 base from J; junction bases left unmatched: 10. CDR1 and CDR2 (germline): SQVTM, ANQGSEA.

This sequence joins TRBV6-4 and TRBJ1-2; 7 nucleotides match TRBD1. Germline assignment: CDR1 MRHNA and CDR2 SNTAGT. V was clipped by 2 bases and J by 0 bases; unmatched bases: 12. The CDR3 runs 18 residues. The CDR3 loop reads CASSDPRQGNRSNYGYTF. The CDR3 region has the DNA TGTGCCAGCAGTGACCCCAGACAGGGAAATCGTTCTAACTATGGCTACACCTTC.

The chain has TRBV19 and TRBJ1-1; the D is unclear. The ends were cut back, 2 bases at V and 6 bases at J, with 10 bases in the middle. Per germline, CDR1 LNHDA and CDR2 SQIVND (reference sequence). The CDR3 contains 13 residues. The CDR3 spells CASSITRASEAFF. The DNA of the CDR3 is TGTGCCAGTAGTATAACGCGGGCCTCTGAAGCTTTCTTT.

The CDR3 nucleotides read TGTGCCAGCAGCGTTCCAAGGGGACTAGCGGTTAACACCGGGGAGCTGTTTTTT. Amino acids: CASSVPRGLAVNTGELFF. The V gene is TRBV9, the J gene TRBJ2-2; TRBD2 matches 11 bases. V lost 2 bases, J lost 2 bases, and 8 bases stayed unmatched. The CDR3 extends over 18 amino acids. Germline V CDR1 and CDR2: SGDLS, YYNGEE.

The chain joins TRBV7-9 to TRBJ2-5; TRBD1 matches at 7 bases. This CDR3 has 13 residues. Germline CDR1 SEHNR, CDR2 FQNEAQ (reference sequence). V lost 3 bases and J lost 3; bases outside the gene matches: 1. CDR3 sequence (DNA): TGTGCCAGCAGCTTCGGGACAGAAGAGACCCAGTACTTC. It translates to CASSFGTEETQYF.

The chain uses TRBV13 and TRBJ1-2, with 8 bases lining up with TRBD1. The V and J ends lost 2 bases and 6 bases, in that order; junction bases with no gene match: 2. The CDR3 sequence is 13 residues long. Germline CDR1 reads PRHDT; CDR2 reads FYEKMQ (reference sequence). This CDR3 reads CASSLHRGDGYTF. The CDR3, as DNA: TGTGCCAGCAGCTTACACAGGGGGGATGGCTACACCTTC. Supplemented by reference TRBV13 and TRBJ1-2, the full variable domain reads AAGVIQSPRHLIKEKRETATLKCYPIPRHDTVYWYQQGPGQDPQFLISFYEKMQSDKGSIPDRFSAQQFSDYHSELNMSSLELGDSALYFCASSLHRGDGYTFGSGTRLTVV.

The J gene is TRBJ2-2, the V gene TRBV5-1; D is unclear. Trimming pared 2 bases from V and 2 bases from J, leaving 10 bases between. The CDR3 has 15 amino acids. Germline-derived CDR1 and CDR2 are SGHRS and YFSETQ. CDR3 protein: CASSLTTGNTGELFF. CDR3 sequence (DNA): TGCGCCAGCAGCTTAACCACTGGCAACACCGGGGAGCTGTTTTTT.

The chain is built from TRBV6-1 and TRBJ1-2; D remains unclear. Germline V gene data show CDR1 as MNHNS and CDR2 as SASEGT. CDR3 length equals 12 residues. With 3 bases removed from V and 4 bases from J, the gap between germline ends came to 6 bases. For the CDR3, the DNA is TGTGCCAGCAGTGACGAGGGCTATGGCTACACCTTC. This codes for CASSDEGYGYTF.

This clone was observed many times. V and J are TRBV19 and TRBJ1-2, with TRBD1 identical over 7 bases. This CDR3 is built from 12 residues. The germline CDR1 and CDR2 sequences are LNHDA and SQIVND (reference sequence). Losses at the gene ends were 7 bases for V and 3 bases for J; bases not matched to a gene: 2. This CDR3 is CASKTGDYGYTF. The CDR3 nucleotides are TGTGCCAGTAAAACAGGGGACTATGGCTACACCTTC.

The V and J genes are TRBV4-2 and TRBJ2-5, with D possibly being TRBD2 (5 bases). The CDR3 is 13 amino acids. V was trimmed by 2 bases and J by 5 bases, leaving 9 bases between them. CDR1 is LGHNA and CDR2 is YNFKEQ in the germline V gene. The CDR3, as DNA: TGTGCCAGCAGCCAATCGTGGGAGGAGACCCAGTACTTC. Its translation: CASSQSWEETQYF.

The chain recombines TRBV7-3 with TRBJ1-6; 7 bases are shared with TRBD1. V lost 5 bases, J lost 8 bases, and 6 bases stayed unmatched. Germline assignment: CDR1 SGHTA and CDR2 FQGTGA. The CDR3 is 14 amino acids. In nucleotides, the CDR3 is TGTGCCAGCAGCCGGGACAGAGACGATTCACCCCTCCACTTT. Amino acid sequence: CASSRDRDDSPLHF.

This clone showed up just a few times. V is TRBV20-1 and J is TRBJ2-6, with D uncertain. CDR1 and CDR2 (germline): DFQATT, SNEGSKA (reference sequence). Between the trimmed V and J ends, which lost 5 bases and 4 bases, there was a span of 3 bases. The CDR3 is 11 amino acids. The CDR3 DNA reads TGCAGTGCTCAAGGGGCCAACGTCCTGACTTTC. Translation: CSAQGANVLTF.

This clone was seen a single time. The chain has TRBV27 and TRBJ1-2; 11 nucleotides line up with TRBD1. Per the germline V gene, CDR1 is MNHEY and CDR2 is SMNVEV (reference sequence). This CDR3 spans 17 amino acids. J gave up 4 bases and V 6 bases, and 13 bases lay outside the gene matches. In DNA, the CDR3 is TGTGCCAGCAGACGGACAGGGGGCAATCCGGCAGGCTATGGCTACACCTTC. It encodes CASRRTGGNPAGYGYTF.

This clone was found once. V usage is TRBV7-9 and J usage is TRBJ2-5; D gene ambiguous. V dropped 7 bases and J dropped 7 bases, with 19 bases sitting between them. Germline V CDR1 and CDR2: SEHNR, FQNEAQ (reference sequence). This CDR3 is 14 amino acids long. CDR3 sequence (DNA): TGTGCCAGCACCTTCGCAGCGACAATGGGGACCCAGTACTTC. Translated: CASTFAATMGTQYF. Together with reference TRBV7-9 and TRBJ2-5, the CDR3 gives the full variable domain: DTGVSQNPRHKITKRGQNVTFRCDPISEHNRLYWYRQTLGQGPEFLTYFQNEAQLEKSRLLSDRFSAERPKGSFSTLEIQRTEQGDSAMYLCASTFAATMGTQYFGPGTRLLVL.